The present entry profiles one TCR beta chain with its context. Its antigen is as yet unknown. The sample belongs to a study of cytomegalovirus exposure and HLA in healthy donors. Looking at the study overall: When 350 to 500 donors were genotyped, roughly 82% of them were found to fall in the Caucasian-associated ancestry cluster.

The CDR3 contains 13 residues. Between the trimmed V and J ends, which lost 3 bases and 6 bases, there was a span of 8 bases. The germline gives CDR1 MDHEN, CDR2 SYDVKM. The PCR was carried out with 60 Vbeta primers and 13 Jbeta primers. Only in-frame clones appear in the TCRdb table, and some are missing; sequencing was by immunoSEQ multiplex PCR. The sample yields 100,000 to 150,000 clones, just under 80% seen once. Study results and limitations: A list of approximately 160 TCR beta chains associated with cytomegalovirus was given. Donors were assumed by presence/absence analyses to have roughly uniform sequencing depth.

The rearrangement uses TRBV28 and TRBJ2-2, with D hard to call. Sequences were obtained from PBMCs. This clonotype was obtained from a woman aged 40 to 50 in good health and CMV-seronegative. In nucleotides, the CDR3 is TGTGCCAGCAGTTTTGGAGAGGCCGGGGAGCTGTTTTTT. This translates into CASSFGEAGELFF.